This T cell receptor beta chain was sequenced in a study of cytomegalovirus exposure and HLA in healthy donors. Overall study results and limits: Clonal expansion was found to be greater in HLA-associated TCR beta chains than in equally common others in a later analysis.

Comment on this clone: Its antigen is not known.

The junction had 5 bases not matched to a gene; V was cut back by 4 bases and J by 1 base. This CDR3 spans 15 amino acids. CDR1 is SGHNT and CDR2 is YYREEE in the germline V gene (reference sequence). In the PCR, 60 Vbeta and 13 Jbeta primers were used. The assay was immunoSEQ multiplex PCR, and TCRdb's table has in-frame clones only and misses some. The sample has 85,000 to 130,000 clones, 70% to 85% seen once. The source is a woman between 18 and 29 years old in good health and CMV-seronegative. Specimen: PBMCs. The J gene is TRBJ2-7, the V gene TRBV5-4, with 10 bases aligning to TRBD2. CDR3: CASSRGTSASYEQYF. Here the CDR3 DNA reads TGTGCCAGCAGCCGAGGGACTAGCGCTTCCTACGAGCAGTACTTC.